This T cell receptor beta chain appears in the sequencing data of a study of T cell changes during pregnancy in multiple sclerosis. With V trimmed by 3 bases and J by 7 bases, 7 bases remained unmatched. The CDR3 has 15 amino acids. Germline CDR1 and CDR2: MNHEY and SVGAGI. Sequencing used immunoSEQ multiplex PCR; TCRdb keeps in-frame clones, though not all of them. Of 50,000 or so clones detected, 85% to 95% appear once; the ten largest clones hold under 2.5%. J is TRBJ2-1 and V is TRBV6-5; 9 bases are a match to TRBD2. The sequence was obtained from a female donor with multiple sclerosis, enrolled in a pregnancy study. The input for sequencing was peripheral blood, taken in the third trimester of pregnancy. The CDR3 here is CASSYFSGSTNEQFF. The CDR3 region has the DNA TGTGCCAGCAGTTATTTTAGCGGGAGCACAAATGAGCAGTTCTTC.